A single T cell receptor beta chain is shown here with its context. Its antigen is unidentified. The data stem from a study of OX40 agonist ivuxolimab in advanced cancers. Study-wide results and limits: The mean number of expanded clones was higher in CD8+ T cells than in CD4+.

CDR1 is MDHEN, CDR2 SYDVKM, per germline. The CDR3 runs 15 residues. V trimming: 2 bases; J trimming: 4 bases; junction bases outside the gene matches: 5. This table comes from immunoSEQ multiplex PCR, and its TCRdb copy is limited to in-frame clones, with some not included. The sample consists of tens of thousands of clones, roughly nine tenths of them appearing once. Sequenced here: CD4+ or CD8+ T cells sorted from blood, sampled in a trial of the OX40 agonist ivuxolimab. The chain uses TRBV28 and TRBJ2-3, with 8 positions matching TRBD2. The TCR originated in an adult with an advanced solid tumor such as melanoma, head and neck, liver or kidney cancer. CDR3 amino acids: CASSLQAGEADTQYF. CDR3 nucleotides: TGTGCCAGCAGTTTACAAGCGGGAGAGGCAGATACGCAGTATTTT.